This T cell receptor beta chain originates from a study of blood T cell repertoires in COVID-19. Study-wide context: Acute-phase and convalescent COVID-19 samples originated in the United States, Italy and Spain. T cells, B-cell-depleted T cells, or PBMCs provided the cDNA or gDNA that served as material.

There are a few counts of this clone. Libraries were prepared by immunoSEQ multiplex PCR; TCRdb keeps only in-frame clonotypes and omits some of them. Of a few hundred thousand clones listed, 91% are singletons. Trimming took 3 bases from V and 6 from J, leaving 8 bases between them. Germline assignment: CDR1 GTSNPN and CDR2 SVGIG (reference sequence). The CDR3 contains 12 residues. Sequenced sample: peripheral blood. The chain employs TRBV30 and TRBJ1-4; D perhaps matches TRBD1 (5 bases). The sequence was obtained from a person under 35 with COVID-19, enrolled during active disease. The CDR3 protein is CAWSGGDEKLFF. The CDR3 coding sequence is TGTGCCTGGAGCGGGGGGGATGAAAAACTGTTTTTT.